The present T cell receptor (beta chain) was sequenced within a study of OX40 agonist ivuxolimab in advanced cancers. Study summary: Three individuals attained partial responses, comprising one hepatocellular carcinoma case and two cutaneous melanoma cases.

Study findings and constraints: Among some nonresponders, normalized T-cell clonal expansion was also low.

Clones were read by immunoSEQ multiplex PCR, and TCRdb kept only the in-frame ones, dropping some. The data hold under 40,000 clones, with roughly four fifths observed a single time. This clone was found once. Its antigen is unidentified. Sequencing used CD4+ or CD8+ T cells sorted from blood, obtained in a trial of the OX40 agonist ivuxolimab. This TCR derives from an adult with an advanced solid tumor such as melanoma, head and neck, liver or kidney cancer.

CDR3 DNA: TGTGCCAGTAGGGGGGGCAGACTATATAGCAATCAGCCCCAGCATTTT. This gives the protein CASRGGRLYSNQPQHF. The genes are TRBV19 and TRBJ1-5; TRBD1 might be the D (6 bases). Trimming pared 6 bases from V and 0 bases from J, leaving 15 bases between. From germline, CDR1 is LNHDA and CDR2 SQIVND (reference sequence). The CDR3 runs to 16 residues. Full variable domain (outside the CDR3, taken from reference TRBV19 and TRBJ1-5): DGGITQSPKYLFRKEGQNVTLSCEQNLNHDAMYWYRQDPGQGLRLIYYSQIVNDFQKGDIAEGYSVSREKKESFPLTVTSAQKNPTAFYLCASRGGRLYSNQPQHFGDGTRLSIL.